Presented here are 32 T cell receptor beta chains from one specimen sequenced in a study of T cells in Graves' hyperthyroidism and ophthalmopathy. Using RNA transcripts as the source, TCR beta CDR3 regions were amplified. Researchers ran a first-round RT-PCR on the TCR CDR3 using the HTBI primer set. TCRdb ran MiXCR on the multiplex PCR reads and lists one entry per CDR3 protein. The repertoire holds 500,000 to 650,000 distinct CDR3 sequences, over 35% seen once, with around two fifths in the top ten. Sequencing used peripheral blood or thyroid tissue (not recorded which). These TCRs come from an adult woman with Graves' disease, either hyperthyroidism or ophthalmopathy (not recorded which).

Comment on this clonotype: A read error may explain this, as a much larger clone is one base away. This sequence joins TRBV7-2 and TRBJ1-1, with 7 bases identical to TRBD1. CDR1 is SGHTA, CDR2 FQGNSA, per germline. The CDR3 is 16 residues long. CDR3 DNA sequence: TGTGCCAGCAGCCTCCAGGCAGGGGGAGGGGGCACTAAAGCTTTCTTT. It encodes CASSLQAGGGGTKAFF.

This clonotype was seen a few times. V gene TRBV19 combines with J gene TRBJ1-5, with D tentatively TRBD1 (5 bases). CDR1 LNHDA and CDR2 SQIVND come from the germline V gene (reference sequence). V was trimmed by 4 bases and J by 4 bases, leaving 11 bases between them. The length of the CDR3 is 14 residues. The CDR3 region has the DNA TGTGCCAGTAGTACCGACGGGGGGAATCAGCCCCAGCATTTT. Translated: CASSTDGGNQPQHF.

There are a few counts of this clonotype. V usage is TRBV7-9 and J usage is TRBJ2-7; 9 positions agree with TRBD2. Germline assignment: CDR1 SEHNR and CDR2 FQNEAQ (reference sequence). J gave up 6 bases and V 5 bases, and 8 bases lay outside the gene matches. The CDR3 runs to 14 residues. CDR3 in amino acids: CASSPFGSGSEQYF. CDR3 nucleotide sequence: TGTGCCAGCAGCCCTTTTGGTAGCGGGAGCGAGCAGTACTTC.

With regard to this clonotype: A clone one base away is much larger, so this may be a read error. The chain couples TRBV7-2 to TRBJ1-1; TRBD1 might be the D (5 bases). The CDR3 runs to 13 residues. CDR1 is SGHTA, CDR2 FQGNSA, per germline. V was clipped by 2 bases and J by 4 bases, with 8 bases between them. CDR3 sequence: CASSLRQSTEAFF. The CDR3 DNA reads TGTGCCAGCAGCTTAAGACAGAGCACTGAAGCTTTCTTT.

J is TRBJ1-5 and V is TRBV7-2; 7 bases map to TRBD1. The ends lost 2 bases at V and 0 bases at J; junction bases unmatched: 4. CDR1 is SGHTA, CDR2 FQGNSA, per germline. The CDR3 runs to 16 residues. The CDR3 coding sequence is TGTGCCAGCAGCTTAAAGTCAGGGGGTAGCAATCAGCCCCAGCATTTT. Its translation: CASSLKSGGSNQPQHF.

The table lists this clonotype with a few counts. This chain uses TRBV2 with TRBJ1-4, with D possibly being TRBD1 (5 bases). V gave up 6 bases and J gave up 6 bases, with 17 bases separating them. CDR1 and CDR2 from the germline V gene are SNHLY and FYNNEI. The CDR3 covers 15 residues. The CDR3 spells CASSRGTPRDEKLFF. The DNA of the CDR3 is TGTGCCAGCAGCCGGGGGACCCCGAGGGATGAAAAACTGTTTTTT.

This clonotype was picked up one time. This chain connects TRBV6-1 to TRBJ2-7, with D possibly TRBD1 on 5 matching bases. V lost 7 bases and J lost 3, with 13 bases in between. Germline-derived CDR1 and CDR2 are MNHNS and SASEGT. The CDR3 consists of 13 residues. Written as DNA, the CDR3 is TGTGCCAGCACTCTCAGGGTCAACTACGAGCAGTACTTC. Translation gives CASTLRVNYEQYF.

This sequence joins TRBV7-2 and TRBJ1-1; D is unclear. Germline loops: CDR1 SGHTA, CDR2 FQGNSA. V was cut by 5 bases and J by 4 bases, with 8 bases left in between. The CDR3 sequence is 12 residues long. This chain's CDR3 is CASSREGTEAFF. The DNA for the CDR3 is TGTGCCAGCAGCCGGGAGGGCACTGAAGCTTTCTTT.

Comments on this clonotype: A much larger clone differs by one base, so this may be a read error. The rearrangement links TRBV5-4 to TRBJ2-5; the match to TRBD1 covers 7 bases. The CDR3 contains 16 residues. V lost 4 bases, J lost 5 bases, and 14 bases stayed unmatched. Germline CDR1 and CDR2: SGHNT and YYREEE (reference sequence). CDR3 loop: CASSVGTTGEWETQYF. As DNA, the CDR3 is TGTGCCAGCAGCGTGGGAACAACAGGGGAATGGGAGACCCAGTACTTC.

This clonotype appeared many times. The rearrangement links TRBV6-6 to TRBJ2-5; unclear D gene. The CDR3 has 17 amino acids. The V gene lost 2 bases and the J gene lost 1 base, with 17 bases spanning the gap. The germline gives CDR1 MNHNY, CDR2 SVGAGI (reference sequence). As DNA, the CDR3 is TGTGCCAGCAGTTACAGGTTCGTCCGAAAACTCCAAGAGACCCAGTACTTC. It encodes CASSYRFVRKLQETQYF.

The chain employs TRBV5-1 and TRBJ2-6; 7 positions agree with TRBD2. CDR1 is SGHRS, CDR2 YFSETQ, per germline. The CDR3 has 16 residues. V lost 0 bases to trimming and J lost 2 bases; unmatched junction nucleotides: 2. The CDR3 DNA reads as TGCGCCAGCAGCTTGGAGGCGGGAGCTGGGGCCAACGTCCTGACTTTC. This codes for CASSLEAGAGANVLTF.

This clonotype was found a few times. This sequence joins TRBV5-1 and TRBJ1-2; D is uncertain. The CDR3 runs 12 residues. Germline CDR1 is SGHRS and CDR2 is YFSETQ. The V end lost 4 bases, the J end lost 7 bases, and 11 bases lay between the germline ends. Here the CDR3 reads CASSGPGRGYTF. The CDR3 DNA reads as TGCGCCAGCAGCGGACCAGGTCGTGGCTACACCTTC. The full variable domain, completed using reference TRBV5-1 and TRBJ1-2, is KAGVTQTPRYLIKTRGQQVTLSCSPISGHRSVSWYQQTPGQGLQFLFEYFSETQRNKGNFPGRFSGRQFSNSRSEMNVSTLELGDSALYLCASSGPGRGYTFGSGTRLTVV.

This clonotype was counted between two and nine times. This chain uses TRBV29-1 with TRBJ2-7; TRBD1 might be the D (5 bases). CDR1 is SQVTM and CDR2 is ANQGSEA in the germline V gene. The V and J ends lost 4 bases and 7 bases respectively, with 23 bases between them. This CDR3 comprises 15 residues. CDR3 in DNA: TGCAGCGTTGCTGGACATTCGGGTCCCTACAATGAGCAGTACTTC. It translates to CSVAGHSGPYNEQYF.

This clonotype has ten or more counts. The genes are TRBV20-1 and TRBJ2-2; maybe TRBD2 (6 bases). Germline V gene sequence: CDR1 DFQATT, CDR2 SNEGSKA (reference sequence). V was shortened by 1 base and J by 4 bases, with 7 bases between the two germline ends. The CDR3 runs to 13 residues. The CDR3 DNA reads TGCAGTGCTAGAGGACTAGTCACCGGGGAGCTGTTTTTT. It encodes CSARGLVTGELFF.

The genes are TRBV19 and TRBJ2-7; perhaps TRBD2 as D (7 bases). Germline CDR1 is LNHDA and CDR2 is SQIVND (reference sequence). Trimming stripped 10 bases from V and 6 bases from J, with 13 bases between. The CDR3 covers 11 residues. CDR3 DNA sequence: TGTGCCACGGGAGGACAGTTCGAGCAGTACTTC. Residues: CATGGQFEQYF. The variable domain in full, with the rest retrieved from reference TRBV19 and TRBJ2-7, is DGGITQSPKYLFRKEGQNVTLSCEQNLNHDAMYWYRQDPGQGLRLIYYSQIVNDFQKGDIAEGYSVSREKKESFPLTVTSAQKNPTAFYLCATGGQFEQYFGPGTRLTVT.

This clonotype was counted ten times or more. The chain couples TRBV7-9 to TRBJ2-7, with D tentatively TRBD1 or TRBD2 (5 bases each). From germline, CDR1 is SEHNR and CDR2 FQNEAQ (reference sequence). The CDR3 covers 16 residues. Trimming cost V 5 bases and J 2 bases, with 19 bases left between them. The CDR3, as DNA: TGTGCCAGCAGCCAAGATGTTCCGGGACCGACCTACGAGCAGTACTTC. Translation gives CASSQDVPGPTYEQYF.

This clonotype was recorded at least ten times. The V and J genes are TRBV6-6 and TRBJ2-5; D is unclear. Trimming took 7 bases from V and 2 from J, leaving 11 bases between them. In germline, CDR1 is MNHNY, CDR2 SVGAGI (reference sequence). CDR3 length equals 13 residues. DNA of the CDR3: TGTGCCAGCAAAAAAACAGCGCAAGAGACCCAGTACTTC. Its protein is CASKKTAQETQYF.

V usage is TRBV7-2 and J usage is TRBJ1-6; D gene ambiguous. Germline CDR1 and CDR2: SGHTA and FQGNSA. The CDR3 contains 12 residues. V was clipped by 5 bases and J by 14 bases, with 13 bases between them. DNA of the CDR3: TGTGCCAGCAGCGACGCCGGTTGGGCCCTCCACTTT. It is translated as CASSDAGWALHF. The whole variable domain, filled in from reference TRBV7-2 and TRBJ1-6, reads GAGVSQSPSNKVTEKGKDVELRCDPISGHTALYWYRQSLGQGLEFLIYFQGNSAPDKSGLPSDRFSAERTGGSVSTLTIQRTQQEDSAVYLCASSDAGWALHFGNGTRLTVT.

The chain links TRBV29-1 to TRBJ1-1, with a possible D match to TRBD1 (5 bases). The germline V and J ends were trimmed by 1 base and 3 bases, with 9 bases remaining between them. CDR3 size: 13 residues. Per the germline V gene, CDR1 is SQVTM and CDR2 is ANQGSEA. CDR3 amino acids: CSVEGGYHTEAFF. CDR3 bases: TGCAGCGTTGAAGGGGGCTACCACACTGAAGCTTTCTTT.

This clonotype was seen at least ten times. The chain has TRBV11-2 and TRBJ1-3; TRBD1 matches at 7 bases. The CDR3 contains 16 residues. Germline trimming cut 0 bases from V and 1 base from J; bases unmatched to any gene: 3. The germline V gene has CDR1 SGHAT and CDR2 FQNNGV. CDR3 bases: TGTGCCAGCAGCTTAGACCCAGGGGGGTCTGGAAACACCATATATTTT. Protein: CASSLDPGGSGNTIYF.

This clonotype has a count of ten or more. The V and J genes are TRBV7-9 and TRBJ2-5, with 13 bases identical to TRBD2. V lost 5 bases and J lost 2; bases outside the gene matches: 5. CDR1 SEHNR and CDR2 FQNEAQ come from the germline V gene (reference sequence). The CDR3 length is 16 residues. CDR3 bases: TGTGCCAGCAGCCCCGGGACTAGCGGGGCACAAGAGACCCAGTACTTC. This codes for CASSPGTSGAQETQYF.

With regard to this clonotype: The CDR3 end shows no conserved phenylalanine or tryptophan, and so a read error is likely. The chain combines TRBV5-1 with TRBJ1-1; D not resolved. This CDR3 has 14 amino acids. CDR1 SGHRS and CDR2 YFSETQ come from the germline V gene. The V gene lost 0 bases and the J gene lost 0 bases, with 6 bases spanning the gap. For the CDR3, the DNA is TGCGCCAGCAGCTTGGACAGACTGAACACTGAAGCTTTCTCT. Translated: CASSLDRLNTEAFS.

The J gene is TRBJ2-5, the V gene TRBV7-9; 9 bases fit TRBD1. The CDR3 sequence is 15 residues long. J lost 4 bases, V lost 2 bases, and 5 bases had no gene match. Looked up from germline, CDR1 is SEHNR and CDR2 is FQNEAQ (reference sequence). CDR3 loop: CASSLTGQGLETQYF. The CDR3, as DNA: TGTGCCAGCAGCTTAACGGGACAGGGTCTAGAGACCCAGTACTTC.

This clonotype has a count of ten or more. The J gene is TRBJ1-3, the V gene TRBV20-1; D gene unclear. This CDR3 has 15 residues. Germline V gene lookup returns CDR1 DFQATT and CDR2 SNEGSKA (reference sequence). Deletions cut 2 bases from V and 0 bases from J, with 11 bases between. CDR3 bases: TGCAGTGCTAGAATCCCCCCGTACTCTGGAAACACCATATATTTT. Protein: CSARIPPYSGNTIYF.

V is TRBV7-9 and J is TRBJ1-1; 8 bases fit TRBD1. V dropped 3 bases and J dropped 1; count of bases not matched to a gene: 16. CDR1 and CDR2 (germline): SEHNR, FQNEAQ (reference sequence). The CDR3 runs to 19 residues. For the CDR3, the DNA is TGTGCCAGCAGCTTCCGAAGCGGGGGAGGACAGGGCCCGAACACTGAAGCTTTCTTT. Translation gives CASSFRSGGGQGPNTEAFF. Variable domain in full (rest from reference TRBV7-9 and TRBJ1-1): DTGVSQNPRHKITKRGQNVTFRCDPISEHNRLYWYRQTLGQGPEFLTYFQNEAQLEKSRLLSDRFSAERPKGSFSTLEIQRTEQGDSAMYLCASSFRSGGGQGPNTEAFFGQGTRLTVV.

The chain uses TRBV10-3 and TRBJ2-7; TRBD2 matches at 9 bases. Germline-derived CDR1 and CDR2 are ENHRY and SYGVKD. The CDR3 sequence is 12 residues long. This CDR3 reads CAVAGARAEQYF. Written as DNA, the CDR3 is TGTGCGGTAGCGGGAGCCAGGGCCGAGCAGTACTTC.

On this clonotype itself: At one end the junction does not follow the germline gene, possibly because of a read error. V and J are TRBV11-1 and TRBJ1-5, with TRBD1 matching over 9 bases. Germline V gene sequence: CDR1 SGHAT, CDR2 FQDESV (reference sequence). The CDR3 has 15 residues. The CDR3 sequence: CASRLGQGLSQPQHF. The CDR3, as DNA: TGTGCCAGCAGGTTAGGACAGGGGTTGAGCCAGCCCCAGCATTTT.

Details on this clonotype: Mismatch with germline at one junction end may stem from a read error. V usage is TRBV7-7 and J usage is TRBJ2-5, with D possibly being TRBD1 (6 bases). This CDR3 contains 15 residues. Germline CDR1 is SSHAT and CDR2 is FNYEAQ (reference sequence). The CDR3 region is CASSSFMGAQGTQYF. CDR3 sequence (DNA): TGTGCTAGCAGCTCCTTCATGGGGGCACAAGGGACCCAGTACTTC.

The chain recombines TRBV15 with TRBJ1-2; tentatively, D is TRBD1 (5 bases). This CDR3 is built from 13 residues. Trimming removed 3 bases at V and 4 bases at J, with 9 bases between. Germline V gene sequence: CDR1 LNHNV, CDR2 YYDKDF (reference sequence). The CDR3 bases are TGTGCCACCAGCAGCGGGGGAAGCTATGGCTACACCTTC. Amino acid sequence: CATSSGGSYGYTF.

This clonotype was observed at least ten times. The rearrangement joins TRBV10-1 to TRBJ2-2; D is unclear. Per germline, CDR1 WNHNN and CDR2 SYGVQD (reference sequence). The CDR3 totals 12 residues. V lost 4 bases and J 7 bases, leaving 7 bases between the germline ends. The CDR3 loop is CASSGSVGELFF. CDR3 coding DNA: TGCGCCAGCAGTGGGTCAGTCGGGGAGCTGTTTTTT.

This clonotype was detected many times. The chain has TRBV9 and TRBJ2-7; 8 positions match TRBD1. This CDR3 is 15 amino acids long. J gave up 2 bases and V 2 bases, and 6 bases lay outside the gene matches. The V gene's germline CDR1 is SGDLS and CDR2 YYNGEE. The CDR3 here is CASSVGQGTPYEQYF. CDR3 in DNA: TGTGCCAGCAGCGTCGGACAGGGAACTCCCTACGAGCAGTACTTC.

The chain joins TRBV20-1 to TRBJ1-5; D is unclear. Trimming removed 5 bases from V and 6 bases from J, with 11 bases in between. The CDR3 has 12 amino acids. Germline V lookup: CDR1 DFQATT, CDR2 SNEGSKA (reference sequence). The DNA for the CDR3 is TGCAGTGCTTACCCCGTGGGTCAGCCCCAGCATTTT. This encodes CSAYPVGQPQHF.